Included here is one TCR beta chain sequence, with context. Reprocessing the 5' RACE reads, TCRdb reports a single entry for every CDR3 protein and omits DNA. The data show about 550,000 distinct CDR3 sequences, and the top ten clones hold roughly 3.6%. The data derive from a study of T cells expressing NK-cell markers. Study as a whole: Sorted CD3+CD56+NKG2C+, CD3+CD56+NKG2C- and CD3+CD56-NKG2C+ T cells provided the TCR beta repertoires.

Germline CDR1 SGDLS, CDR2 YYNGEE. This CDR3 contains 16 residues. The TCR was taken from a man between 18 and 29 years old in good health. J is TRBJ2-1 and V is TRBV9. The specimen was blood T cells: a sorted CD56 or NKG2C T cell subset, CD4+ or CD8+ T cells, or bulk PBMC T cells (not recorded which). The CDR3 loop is CASSVATRLDNNEQFF.